This entry is about one T cell receptor beta chain. Its target is not known. V was pared by 7 bases and J by 2 bases, with 16 bases between. The CDR3 loop spans 15 amino acids. Per the germline V gene, CDR1 is SEHNR and CDR2 is FQNEAQ (reference sequence). TCRdb re-derived calls from the 5' RACE reads in MiXCR, one entry per CDR3 protein. The sample consists of about 540,000 distinct CDR3 sequences, more than 9.5% of them appearing once. The data belong to a study of CD8 T cells in ankylosing spondylitis. Whole-study findings and limits: The study identified a TCR beta motif of 7 or 8 highly homologous variants that appeared characteristic of ankylosing spondylitis blood. There was reportedly significant enrichment of clones that were disease-linked in matched ankylosing spondylitis synovial fluid.

The sequence came from a male donor with ankylosing spondylitis. Sequencing was done on a sample of blood, either unsorted or a sorted T cell fraction (not recorded which). V gene TRBV7-9 combines with J gene TRBJ2-3; possibly TRBD2 for D (6 bases). In DNA form, the CDR3 reads TGTGCCAGCATCCCCGGGACTGGAGTCACAGATACGCAGTATTTT. This gives the protein CASIPGTGVTDTQYF.